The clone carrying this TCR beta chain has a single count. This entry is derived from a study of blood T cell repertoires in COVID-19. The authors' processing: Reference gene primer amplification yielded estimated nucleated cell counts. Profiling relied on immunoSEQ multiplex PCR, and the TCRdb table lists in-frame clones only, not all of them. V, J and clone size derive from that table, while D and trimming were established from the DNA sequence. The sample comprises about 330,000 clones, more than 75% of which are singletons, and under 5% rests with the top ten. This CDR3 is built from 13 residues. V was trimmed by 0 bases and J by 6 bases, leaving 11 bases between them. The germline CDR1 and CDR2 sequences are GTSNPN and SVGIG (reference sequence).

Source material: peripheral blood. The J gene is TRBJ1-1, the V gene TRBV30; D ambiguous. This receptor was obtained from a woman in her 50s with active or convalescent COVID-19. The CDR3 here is CAWSVLGSAEAFF. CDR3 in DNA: TGTGCCTGGAGTGTATTAGGTAGCGCTGAAGCTTTCTTT.